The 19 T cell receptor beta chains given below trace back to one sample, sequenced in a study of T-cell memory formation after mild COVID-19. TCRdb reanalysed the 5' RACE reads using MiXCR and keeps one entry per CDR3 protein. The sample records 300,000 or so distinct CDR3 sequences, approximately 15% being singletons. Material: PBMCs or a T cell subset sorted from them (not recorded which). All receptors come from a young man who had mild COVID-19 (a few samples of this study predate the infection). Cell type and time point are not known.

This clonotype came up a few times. CDR3 protein: CASSLASRGGEETQYF. In DNA form, the CDR3 reads TGTGCCAGCAGTTTAGCGTCCCGGGGGGGTGAGGAGACCCAGTACTTC. The genes are TRBV12-3 or TRBV12-4 and TRBJ2-5; 8 nucleotides line up with TRBD2. J was trimmed by 5 bases and V by 0 bases; bases with no gene match: 8. CDR3 size: 16 residues.

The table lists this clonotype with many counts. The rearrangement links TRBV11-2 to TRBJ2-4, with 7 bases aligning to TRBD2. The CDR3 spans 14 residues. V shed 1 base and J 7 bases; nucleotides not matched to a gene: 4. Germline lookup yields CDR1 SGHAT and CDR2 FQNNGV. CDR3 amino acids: CASSLAGGSNIQYF. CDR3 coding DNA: TGTGCCAGCAGCTTAGCGGGGGGATCGAACATTCAGTACTTC. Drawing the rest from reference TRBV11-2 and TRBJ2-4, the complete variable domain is EAGVAQSPRYKIIEKRQSVAFWCNPISGHATLYWYQQILGQGPKLLIQFQNNGVVDDSQLPKDRFSAERLKGVDSTLKIQPAKLEDSAVYLCASSLAGGSNIQYFGAGTRLSVL.

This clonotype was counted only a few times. The CDR3: CASSQRQGNQPQHF. The CDR3 DNA follows: TGCGCCAGCAGCCAACGACAGGGAAATCAGCCCCAGCATTTT. The V gene is TRBV4-1, the J gene TRBJ1-5, with TRBD1 identical over 7 bases. With V trimmed by 2 bases and J by 4 bases, 2 bases remained unmatched. The germline gives CDR1 MGHRA, CDR2 YSYEKL. The CDR3 is 14 amino acids.

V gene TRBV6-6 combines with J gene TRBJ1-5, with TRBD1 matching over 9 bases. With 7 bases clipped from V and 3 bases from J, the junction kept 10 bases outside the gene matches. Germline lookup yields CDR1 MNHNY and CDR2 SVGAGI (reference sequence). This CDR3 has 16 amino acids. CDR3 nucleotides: TGTGCCAGCAAAAACCAGGGACAGGGAAACAATCAGCCCCAGCATTTT. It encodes CASKNQGQGNNQPQHF.

The CDR3 DNA sequence: TGTGCCAGCACCTCGGTACAGAAGCCCCAGCATTTT. It translates to CASTSVQKPQHF. This chain joins TRBV28 and TRBJ1-5, with no clear D. The CDR3 sequence is 12 residues long. CDR1 and CDR2 from the germline V gene are MDHEN and SYDVKM. V was trimmed by 7 bases and J by 8 bases, leaving 12 bases between them.

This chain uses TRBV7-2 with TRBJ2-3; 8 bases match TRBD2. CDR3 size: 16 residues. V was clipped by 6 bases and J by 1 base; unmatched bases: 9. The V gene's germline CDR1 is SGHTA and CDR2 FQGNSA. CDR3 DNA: TGTGCCAGCAGACGTCTGGCGCGGGGGGGCACAGATACGCAGTATTTT. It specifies CASRRLARGGTDTQYF.

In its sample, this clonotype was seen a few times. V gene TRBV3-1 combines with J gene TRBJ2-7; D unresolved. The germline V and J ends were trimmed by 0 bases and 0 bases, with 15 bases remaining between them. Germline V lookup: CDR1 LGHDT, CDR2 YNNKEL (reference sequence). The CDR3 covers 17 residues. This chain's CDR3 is CASSQDISGISSYEQYF. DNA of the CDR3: TGTGCCAGCAGCCAAGATATTTCAGGTATAAGCTCCTACGAGCAGTACTTC.

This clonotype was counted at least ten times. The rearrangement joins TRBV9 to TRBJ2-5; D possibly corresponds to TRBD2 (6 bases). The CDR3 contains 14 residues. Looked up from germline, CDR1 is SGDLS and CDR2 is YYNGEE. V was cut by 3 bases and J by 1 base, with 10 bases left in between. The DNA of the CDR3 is TGTGCCAGCAGCGATTCGGGGGTCCAAGAGACCCAGTACTTC. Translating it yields CASSDSGVQETQYF. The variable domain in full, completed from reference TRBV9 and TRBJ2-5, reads DSGVTQTPKHLITATGQRVTLRCSPRSGDLSVYWYQQSLDQGLQFLIQYYNGEERAKGNILERFSAQQFPDLHSELNLSSLELGDSALYFCASSDSGVQETQYFGPGTRLLVL.

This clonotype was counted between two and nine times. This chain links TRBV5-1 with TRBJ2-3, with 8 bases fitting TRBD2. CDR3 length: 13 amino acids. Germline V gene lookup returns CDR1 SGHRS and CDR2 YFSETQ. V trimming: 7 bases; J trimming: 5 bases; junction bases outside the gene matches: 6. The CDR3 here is CASSRGDRDTQYF. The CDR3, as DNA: TGCGCCAGCTCGCGGGGGGATCGAGATACGCAGTATTTT. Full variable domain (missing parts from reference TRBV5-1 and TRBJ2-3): KAGVTQTPRYLIKTRGQQVTLSCSPISGHRSVSWYQQTPGQGLQFLFEYFSETQRNKGNFPGRFSGRQFSNSRSEMNVSTLELGDSALYLCASSRGDRDTQYFGPGTRLTVL.

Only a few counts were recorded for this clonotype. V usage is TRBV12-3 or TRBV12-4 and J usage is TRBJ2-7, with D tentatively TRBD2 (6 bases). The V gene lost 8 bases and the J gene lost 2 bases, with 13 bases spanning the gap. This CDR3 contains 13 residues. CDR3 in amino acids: CASLISGTYEQYF. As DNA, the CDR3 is TGTGCCAGCTTGATTAGCGGCACCTACGAGCAGTACTTC.

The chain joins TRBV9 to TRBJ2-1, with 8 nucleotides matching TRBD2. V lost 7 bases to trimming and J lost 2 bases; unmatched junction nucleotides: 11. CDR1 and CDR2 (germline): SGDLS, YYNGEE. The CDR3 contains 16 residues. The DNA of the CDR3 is TGTGCCAGCGACGGAGGGGCGGGGGGCGCCTACAATGAGCAGTTCTTC. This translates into CASDGGAGGAYNEQFF.

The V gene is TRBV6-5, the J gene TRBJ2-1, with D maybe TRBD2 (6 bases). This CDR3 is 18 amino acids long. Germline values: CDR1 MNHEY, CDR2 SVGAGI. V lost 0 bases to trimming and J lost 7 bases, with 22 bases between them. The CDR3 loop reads CASSYSFRLSFRENEQFF. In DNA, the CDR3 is TGTGCCAGCAGTTACTCGTTCCGTTTGAGTTTTCGGGAGAATGAGCAGTTCTTC.

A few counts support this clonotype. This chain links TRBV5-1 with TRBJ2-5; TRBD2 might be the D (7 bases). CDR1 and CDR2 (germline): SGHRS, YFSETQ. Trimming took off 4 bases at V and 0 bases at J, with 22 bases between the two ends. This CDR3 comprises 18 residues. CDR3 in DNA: TGCGCCAGCAGCCCTATTAGGAGCGGGACACCGAACCAAGAGACCCAGTACTTC. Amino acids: CASSPIRSGTPNQETQYF.

CDR3: CASVRENTEAFF. The CDR3 nucleotides read TGTGCCAGCGTCCGGGAAAACACTGAAGCTTTCTTT. J is TRBJ1-1 and V is TRBV12-3 or TRBV12-4, with D uncertain. The V gene lost 8 bases and the J gene lost 2 bases, with 9 bases spanning the gap. The CDR3 has 12 amino acids.

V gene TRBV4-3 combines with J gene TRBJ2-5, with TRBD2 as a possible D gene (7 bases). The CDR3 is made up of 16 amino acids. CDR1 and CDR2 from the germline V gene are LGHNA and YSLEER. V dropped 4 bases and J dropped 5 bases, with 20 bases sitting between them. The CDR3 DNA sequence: TGCGCCAGCAGCCGAATGGGAGGGGGGCCGGTCGAGACCCAGTACTTC. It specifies CASSRMGGGPVETQYF.

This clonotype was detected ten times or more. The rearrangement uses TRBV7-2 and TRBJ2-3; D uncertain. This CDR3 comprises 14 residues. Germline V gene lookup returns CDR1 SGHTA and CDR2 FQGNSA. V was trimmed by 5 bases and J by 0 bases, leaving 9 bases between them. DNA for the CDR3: TGTGCCAGCAGCCAACCTAGAAGCACAGATACGCAGTATTTT. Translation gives CASSQPRSTDTQYF. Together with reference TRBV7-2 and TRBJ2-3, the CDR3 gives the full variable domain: GAGVSQSPSNKVTEKGKDVELRCDPISGHTALYWYRQSLGQGLEFLIYFQGNSAPDKSGLPSDRFSAERTGGSVSTLTIQRTQQEDSAVYLCASSQPRSTDTQYFGPGTRLTVL.

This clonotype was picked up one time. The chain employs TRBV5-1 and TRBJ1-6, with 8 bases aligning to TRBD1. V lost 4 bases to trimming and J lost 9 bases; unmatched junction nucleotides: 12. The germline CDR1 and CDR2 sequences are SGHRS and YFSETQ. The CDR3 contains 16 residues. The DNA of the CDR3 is TGCGCCAGCAGCAGAGACGGACAGGGCTTGGGTTCACCCCTCCACTTT. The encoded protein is CASSRDGQGLGSPLHF.

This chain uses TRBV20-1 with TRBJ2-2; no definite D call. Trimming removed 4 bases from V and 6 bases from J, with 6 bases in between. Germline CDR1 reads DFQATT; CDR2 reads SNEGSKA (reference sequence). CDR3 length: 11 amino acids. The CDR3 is CSAILAGELFF. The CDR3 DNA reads TGCAGTGCTATACTGGCCGGGGAGCTGTTTTTT.

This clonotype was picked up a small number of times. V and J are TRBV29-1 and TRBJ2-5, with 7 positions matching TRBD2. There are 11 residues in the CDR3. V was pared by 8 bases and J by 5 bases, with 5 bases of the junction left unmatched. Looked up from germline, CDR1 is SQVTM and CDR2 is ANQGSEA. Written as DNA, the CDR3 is TGCAGCTTTGGGGAGGGGGAGACCCAGTACTTC. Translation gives CSFGEGETQYF.